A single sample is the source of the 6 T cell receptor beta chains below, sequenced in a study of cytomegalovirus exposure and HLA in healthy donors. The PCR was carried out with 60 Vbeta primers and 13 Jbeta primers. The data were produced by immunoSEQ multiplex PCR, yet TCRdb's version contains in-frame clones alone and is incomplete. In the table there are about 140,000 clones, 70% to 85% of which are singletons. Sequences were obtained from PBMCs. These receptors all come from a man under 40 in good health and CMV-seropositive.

CDR3 loop: CASSPYPAAGTGGSEQYF. CDR3 nucleotides: TGTGCCAGCAGTCCATATCCGGCAGCCGGGACAGGGGGCAGCGAGCAGTACTTC. The chain combines TRBV27 with TRBJ2-7; 12 bases are shared with TRBD1. Germline CDR1 is MNHEY and CDR2 is SMNVEV (reference sequence). Losses at the gene ends were 5 bases for V and 6 bases for J; bases not matched to a gene: 17. There are 18 residues in the CDR3.

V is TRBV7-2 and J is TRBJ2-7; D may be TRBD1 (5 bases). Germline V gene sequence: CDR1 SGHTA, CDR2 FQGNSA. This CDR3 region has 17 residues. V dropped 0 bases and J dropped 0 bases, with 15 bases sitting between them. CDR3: CASSLAGLGPSSYEQYF. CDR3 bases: TGTGCCAGCAGCTTAGCGGGTCTGGGGCCCAGCTCCTACGAGCAGTACTTC.

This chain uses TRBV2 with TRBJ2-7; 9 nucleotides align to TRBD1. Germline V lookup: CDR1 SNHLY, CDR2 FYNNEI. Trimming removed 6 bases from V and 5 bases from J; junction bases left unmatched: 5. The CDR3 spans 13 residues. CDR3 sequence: CASSGTGLHEQYF. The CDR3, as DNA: TGTGCCAGCAGCGGGACAGGGCTGCACGAGCAGTACTTC.

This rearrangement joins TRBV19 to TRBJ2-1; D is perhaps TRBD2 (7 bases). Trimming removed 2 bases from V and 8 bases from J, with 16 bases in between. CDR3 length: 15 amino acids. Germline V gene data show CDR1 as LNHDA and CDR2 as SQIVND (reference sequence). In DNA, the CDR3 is TGTGCCAGTAGTATATGGCGGGGGCCAGGGGATGAGCAGTTCTTC. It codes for CASSIWRGPGDEQFF.

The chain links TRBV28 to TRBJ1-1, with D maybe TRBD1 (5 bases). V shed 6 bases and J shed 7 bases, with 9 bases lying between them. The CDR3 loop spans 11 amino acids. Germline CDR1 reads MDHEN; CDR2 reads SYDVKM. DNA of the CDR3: TGTGCCAGCAGAGGGGCCCGTGAAGCTTTCTTT. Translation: CASRGAREAFF.

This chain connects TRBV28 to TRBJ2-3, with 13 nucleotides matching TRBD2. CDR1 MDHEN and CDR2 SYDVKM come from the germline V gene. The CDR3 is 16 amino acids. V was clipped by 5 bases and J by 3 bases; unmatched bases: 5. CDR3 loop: CASSPGLAGETDTQYF. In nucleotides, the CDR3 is TGTGCCAGCAGTCCAGGACTAGCGGGAGAAACAGATACGCAGTATTTT.